A selection of T cell receptor beta chains follows, all from one sample in a study of T cells in Graves' hyperthyroidism and ophthalmopathy. TCRdb re-analysed the multiplex PCR reads in MiXCR, keeping a single row per CDR3 protein. The sample carries about 840,000 distinct CDR3 sequences, 38% recorded once. The sample consisted of blood. The receptor source for this set is a man aged 18 to 29 with Graves' hyperthyroidism. Both conserved end residues are part of each CDR3. Each record gives: clone size, V gene, J gene, D gene, CDR3 DNA, CDR3 protein. D genes are given only for firm matches. Part of the rows lack a size; the others show once, few, many or a class for expanded clones.

size: -; V: TRBV2; J: TRBJ2-7; D: TRBD2; DNA: TGTGCCAGCAGTGACCTAGCGGGGGCTGCCTACGAGCAGTACTTC; CDR3: CASSDLAGAAYEQYF
size: once; V: TRBV20-1; J: TRBJ2-1; D: TRBD2; DNA: TGCAGTGCTAGCAACCTTAGCGGGGATGAGCAGTTCTTC; CDR3: CSASNLSGDEQFF
size: many; V: TRBV29-1; J: TRBJ1-5; D: TRBD1; DNA: TGCAGCGTTCTGACAGGGGAGGGTCAGCCCCAGCATTTT; CDR3: CSVLTGEGQPQHF
size: -; V: TRBV7-9; J: TRBJ1-1; D: -; DNA: TGTGCCAGCAGCTTACGGAGGGCGGGGGCCACTGAAGCTTTCTTT; CDR3: CASSLRRAGATEAFF
size: -; V: TRBV16; J: TRBJ1-1; D: -; DNA: TGTGCCAGCGAGAAGTACGGGGATCCTGAAGCTTTCTTT; CDR3: CASEKYGDPEAFF
size: -; V: TRBV6-1; J: TRBJ1-5; D: TRBD1; DNA: TGTGCCAGCAGTCCCGAGGGGGCTCCCAATCAGCCCCAGCATTTT; CDR3: CASSPEGAPNQPQHF
size: -; V: TRBV9; J: TRBJ1-6; D: -; DNA: TGTGCCAGCAGCCCCCGGGGGGGAAGTGCACCCCTCCACTTT; CDR3: CASSPRGGSAPLHF
size: many; V: TRBV7-2; J: TRBJ2-2; D: TRBD2; DNA: TGTGCCAGCAGCTTGTGGGCGGGGGGTGTCGGGGAGCTGTTTTTT; CDR3: CASSLWAGGVGELFF
size: -; V: TRBV19; J: TRBJ1-5; D: -; DNA: TGTGCCAGTAGTATAGATAAAACGAAGCCCCAGCATTTT; CDR3: CASSIDKTKPQHF
size: -; V: TRBV15; J: TRBJ2-6; D: -; DNA: TGTGCCACCAGCAACGGGGACAACGTCCTGACTTTC; CDR3: CATSNGDNVLTF
size: -; V: TRBV9; J: TRBJ1-1; D: -; DNA: TGTGCCAGCAGCGTACAGGTCATGAACACTGAAGCTTTCTTT; CDR3: CASSVQVMNTEAFF
size: -; V: TRBV7-3; J: TRBJ1-2; D: -; DNA: TGTGCCAGCAGCTCCCAGTCGGACAGCCTTTCCTTC; CDR3: CASSSQSDSLSF
size: -; V: TRBV7-2; J: TRBJ2-6; D: TRBD2; DNA: TGTGCCAGCAGCTTATTAGCGGGAGGATGGGCCAACGTCCTGACTTTC; CDR3: CASSLLAGGWANVLTF
size: -; V: TRBV29-1; J: TRBJ2-4; D: -; DNA: TGCAGCGCCGAGGGCGAAAACGGGAACATTCAGTACTTC; CDR3: CSAEGENGNIQYF
size: -; V: TRBV6-5; J: TRBJ1-5; D: -; DNA: TGTGCCAGCAGTTATCAAATGGCAAGCAATCAGCCCCAGCATTTT; CDR3: CASSYQMASNQPQHF
size: -; V: TRBV4-3; J: TRBJ2-7; D: -; DNA: TGCGCCAGCAGCCCCTTCCGAGGGTTCTACGAGCAGTACTTC; CDR3: CASSPFRGFYEQYF
size: -; V: TRBV6-5; J: TRBJ1-1; D: -; DNA: TGTGCCTGCGTGGTGAACACTGAAGCTTTCTTT; CDR3: CACVVNTEAFF
size: -; V: TRBV5-1; J: TRBJ2-5; D: -; DNA: TGCGCCAGCATCCTCGGGCCACTCGAAGAGACCCAGTACTTC; CDR3: CASILGPLEETQYF
size: -; V: TRBV7-8; J: TRBJ1-5; D: TRBD1; DNA: TGTGCCAGCAGTCTTACCGGGACAGGCCCCATGCAGCGTCAGCATTTT; CDR3: CASSLTGTGPMQRQHF
size: few; V: TRBV9; J: TRBJ2-5; D: -; DNA: TGTGCCAGCAGTGCGTACGGCGGCCAAGAGACCCAGTACTTC; CDR3: CASSAYGGQETQYF
size: -; V: TRBV25-1; J: TRBJ1-1; D: -; DNA: TGTGCCAGTTACTCAGGAGGGGGTGAAGCTTTCTTT; CDR3: CASYSGGGEAFF
size: -; V: TRBV7-9; J: TRBJ1-6; D: -; DNA: TGTGCCAGCAGCTTAGGTCCGGGAATCAATTCACCCCTCCACTTT; CDR3: CASSLGPGINSPLHF
size: few; V: TRBV10-3; J: TRBJ2-3; D: TRBD1; DNA: TGTGCCATCAGTGAGTCGTGGCCCGGGACAGATAAACGCACAGATACGCAGTATTTT; CDR3: CAISESWPGTDKRTDTQYF
size: many; V: TRBV20-1; J: TRBJ1-2; D: -; DNA: TGCAGTGCTAAAGGGGGGAATGGCTACACCTTC; CDR3: CSAKGGNGYTF
size: many; V: TRBV7-3; J: TRBJ2-5; D: -; DNA: TGTGCCAGCAGCTTAGGCCTATTGGGGCAAGAGACCCAGTACTTC; CDR3: CASSLGLLGQETQYF
size: -; V: TRBV7-3; J: TRBJ2-5; D: -; DNA: TGTGCCAGCAGTCCTGGACGGATACAAGAGTCCCAGTACTTC; CDR3: CASSPGRIQESQYF
size: many; V: TRBV29-1; J: TRBJ2-2; D: -; DNA: TGCAGCGTTGGCCCCGGCGAAAACACCGGGGAGCTGTTTTTT; CDR3: CSVGPGENTGELFF
size: many; V: TRBV10-3; J: TRBJ1-3; D: -; DNA: TGTGCCATCAGGCAGGGCGGGCAGGAAGGCAACACCATATATTTT; CDR3: CAIRQGGQEGNTIYF
size: few; V: TRBV10-3; J: TRBJ1-5; D: TRBD1; DNA: TGTGCCACCGGGACAGGGAATTGGCCCCAGCATTTT; CDR3: CATGTGNWPQHF
size: -; V: TRBV11-2; J: TRBJ1-3; D: -; DNA: TGTGCCAGCAGTAAGAGGGAGAACACCATATATTTT; CDR3: CASSKRENTIYF
size: once; V: TRBV7-9; J: TRBJ2-7; D: TRBD1; DNA: TGTGCCAGCAGTGACTCTGGAGACAGGGTCTATTACTACGAGCAGTACTTC; CDR3: CASSDSGDRVYYYEQYF
size: -; V: TRBV29-1; J: TRBJ2-7; D: -; DNA: TGCAGCGTTGAAGAGGGTTCCGAAGGCGAGCAGTACTTC; CDR3: CSVEEGSEGEQYF
size: few; V: TRBV19; J: TRBJ1-2; D: TRBD1; DNA: TGTGCCAGTAGTATGGGACAGGGGGTCGGCTACACCTTC; CDR3: CASSMGQGVGYTF
size: many; V: TRBV7-2; J: TRBJ2-5; D: -; DNA: TGTGCCAGCAGTTTAGGGGGGGGCCACCAAGAGACCCAGTACTTC; CDR3: CASSLGGGHQETQYF
size: -; V: TRBV4-3; J: TRBJ2-1; D: -; DNA: TGCGCCAGCAGTGAAGGGCAAGGCAAGAATGAGCAGTTCTTC; CDR3: CASSEGQGKNEQFF
size: many; V: TRBV6-5; J: TRBJ1-2; D: TRBD1; DNA: TGTGCCAGCAGTTACTGGGGACAGGGGAGCTATGGCTACACCTTC; CDR3: CASSYWGQGSYGYTF
size: -; V: TRBV29-1; J: TRBJ2-7; D: -; DNA: TGCAGCGCCGTAATGGGACCGACAGGTTCTTACGAGCAGTACTTC; CDR3: CSAVMGPTGSYEQYF